This entry lists 26 T cell receptor beta chains sequenced from one sample in a study of shared clonotypes between healthy human individuals. The method was immunoSEQ multiplex PCR; TCRdb's version includes in-frame clones alone and lacks a portion of them. The table has roughly 2,500,000 clones, roughly 93% seen once. Sequencing input: naive CD4+ T cells from PBMCs. Stated subset: CD45RA+ positively selected. These receptors were taken from a man aged 18 to 29 in good health. Some clones in this sample may be carry-over from other donors' samples.

The gene calls are TRBV4-1 and TRBJ2-3; 12 bases fit TRBD2. The V and J ends lost 4 bases and 7 bases, in that order; junction bases with no gene match: 12. The CDR3 length is 17 residues. Germline loops: CDR1 MGHRA, CDR2 YSYEKL. The CDR3 DNA reads TGCGCCAGCAGCCCACAACTAGCGGGGGGATCATCCTATACGCAGTATTTT. Protein sequence: CASSPQLAGGSSYTQYF.

This clone was observed once. The CDR3 spells CASSPRDRGFYQPQHF. CDR3 nucleotides: TGTGCCAGTAGTCCCCGGGACAGGGGGTTCTATCAGCCCCAGCATTTT. J is TRBJ1-5 and V is TRBV19; 11 bases line up with TRBD1. This CDR3 has 16 amino acids. Germline V gene data show CDR1 as LNHDA and CDR2 as SQIVND (reference sequence). V shed 5 bases and J 5 bases; nucleotides not matched to a gene: 8.

The chain uses TRBV13 and TRBJ2-7; 8 bases are a match to TRBD2. Germline V gene data show CDR1 as PRHDT and CDR2 as FYEKMQ (reference sequence). The V and J ends lost 2 bases and 1 base, in that order; junction bases with no gene match: 10. This CDR3 region has 17 residues. This CDR3 is CASSLSYGAGVSYEQYF. DNA of the CDR3: TGTGCCAGCAGCTTAAGTTACGGAGCGGGGGTTTCCTACGAGCAGTACTTC.

The rearrangement uses TRBV7-8 and TRBJ2-3, with 12 bases that match TRBD2. The length of the CDR3 is 18 residues. The V gene's germline CDR1 is SGHVS and CDR2 FQNEAQ. V lost 5 bases, J lost 6 bases, and 15 bases stayed unmatched. The CDR3 is CASSPRGVGLAGRDTQYF. The CDR3, as DNA: TGTGCCAGCAGCCCTAGAGGAGTCGGACTAGCGGGAAGGGATACGCAGTATTTT.

This clone has just one count. The J gene is TRBJ2-1, the V gene TRBV28; perhaps TRBD2 as D (6 bases). Between the trimmed V and J ends, which lost 10 bases and 1 base, there was a span of 17 bases. This CDR3 is 15 amino acids long. CDR1 MDHEN and CDR2 SYDVKM come from the germline V gene. Written as DNA, the CDR3 is TGTGCCACGTATAGCGGAACCCTTTCCTACAATGAGCAGTTCTTC. Protein: CATYSGTLSYNEQFF.

V gene TRBV7-9 combines with J gene TRBJ1-1; D unresolved. The germline V gene encodes CDR1 SEHNR and CDR2 FQNEAQ (reference sequence). V was shortened by 7 bases and J by 0 bases, with 9 bases between the two germline ends. There are 13 residues in the CDR3. In nucleotides, the CDR3 is TGTGCCAGCACCCGATCGCTGAACACTGAAGCTTTCTTT. Translation: CASTRSLNTEAFF.

The chain employs TRBV9 and TRBJ2-7, with TRBD2 matching 10 bases. The CDR3 totals 15 residues. Per germline, CDR1 SGDLS and CDR2 YYNGEE. The V and J ends lost 0 bases and 4 bases, in that order; junction bases with no gene match: 4. The CDR3 loop is CASSVASGSEYEQYF. The CDR3 DNA reads TGTGCCAGCAGCGTAGCTAGCGGGAGTGAGTACGAGCAGTACTTC.

This clone was seen only a few times. V gene TRBV6-1 combines with J gene TRBJ1-5; D is unclear. The length of the CDR3 is 16 residues. V lost 4 bases, J lost 1 base, and 14 bases lay in between. Per germline, CDR1 MNHNS and CDR2 SASEGT. Here the CDR3 reads CASSVYRVGSNQPQHF. In DNA, the CDR3 is TGTGCCAGCAGTGTGTACCGGGTTGGAAGCAATCAGCCCCAGCATTTT.

The chain uses TRBV6-5 and TRBJ2-7, with no clear D. There are 14 residues in the CDR3. Trimming cost V 0 bases and J 2 bases, with 8 bases left between them. Germline assignment: CDR1 MNHEY and CDR2 SVGAGI. CDR3 nucleotides: TGTGCCAGCAGTTACTCGAAGTTTACCTACGAGCAGTACTTC. Protein: CASSYSKFTYEQYF.

This chain links TRBV18 with TRBJ2-3; TRBD1 matches 7 bases. The V and J ends lost 3 bases and 0 bases, in that order; junction bases with no gene match: 3. There are 15 residues in the CDR3. Germline values: CDR1 KGHSH, CDR2 LQKENI. The CDR3: CASSPQTGSTDTQYF. The CDR3 DNA reads as TGTGCCAGCTCACCGCAGACAGGGAGCACAGATACGCAGTATTTT.

The J gene is TRBJ2-3, the V gene TRBV28; D is unclear. The CDR3 has 13 amino acids. Deletions cut 8 bases from V and 3 bases from J, with 12 bases between. The germline V gene has CDR1 MDHEN and CDR2 SYDVKM. For the CDR3, the DNA is TGTGCCAGCTCCTGGTCCATTACAGATACGCAGTATTTT. Translation: CASSWSITDTQYF.

This chain joins TRBV5-4 and TRBJ1-1, with a tentative D call TRBD1 (6 bases). V lost 5 bases and J 7 bases, leaving 18 bases between the germline ends. The CDR3 covers 14 residues. Germline CDR1 reads SGHNT; CDR2 reads YYREEE (reference sequence). CDR3 loop: CASRSRGEWIEAFF. The DNA of the CDR3 is TGTGCCAGCAGGTCGAGGGGGGAGTGGATTGAAGCTTTCTTT.

This clone was observed a single time. The sample contains more than one DNA sequence encoding this CDR3. This sequence joins TRBV5-1 and TRBJ1-2; D gene uncertain. CDR1 is SGHRS and CDR2 is YFSETQ in the germline V gene. Deletions cut 0 bases from V and 6 bases from J, with 6 bases between. The CDR3 extends over 12 amino acids. CDR3 region: CASSLAGDGYTF. The CDR3 coding sequence is TGCGCCAGCAGCTTGGCCGGTGATGGCTACACCTTC.

Turning to this clone: The same CDR3 is also encoded by other DNA sequences in this sample. This chain joins TRBV29-1 and TRBJ2-5; no clear D gene. Per germline, CDR1 SQVTM and CDR2 ANQGSEA. CDR3 length: 11 residues. Trimming left V 4 bases short and J 5 bases short, with 8 bases between. CDR3 amino acids: CSVGVGETQYF. CDR3 nucleotide sequence: TGCAGCGTTGGAGTCGGCGAGACCCAGTACTTC.

V is TRBV4-1 and J is TRBJ1-3; a weak D match, TRBD1 (6 bases). Deletions cut 3 bases from V and 2 bases from J, with 14 bases between. This CDR3 comprises 16 residues. In germline, CDR1 is MGHRA, CDR2 YSYEKL. DNA of the CDR3: TGCGCCAGCAGCCACCCGAGCAGGGGCACTGGAAACACCATATATTTT. This encodes CASSHPSRGTGNTIYF.

The gene calls are TRBV2 and TRBJ1-1; TRBD1 is a possible D gene (6 bases). The CDR3 loop spans 17 amino acids. Germline-derived CDR1 and CDR2 are SNHLY and FYNNEI. V shed 2 bases and J shed 0 bases, with 16 bases lying between them. The CDR3 region is CASSEYRRQELNTEAFF. The CDR3 DNA reads as TGTGCCAGCAGTGAATACCGAAGACAGGAATTGAACACTGAAGCTTTCTTT. The entire variable domain, with the rest obtained from reference TRBV2 and TRBJ1-1, is as follows: EPEVTQTPSHQVTQMGQEVILRCVPISNHLYFYWYRQILGQKVEFLVSFYNNEISEKSEIFDDQFSVERPDGSNFTLKIRSTKLEDSAMYFCASSEYRRQELNTEAFFGQGTRLTVV.

This clone has only one observation. The chain employs TRBV5-6 and TRBJ1-5, with 7 bases that match TRBD1. This CDR3 comprises 15 residues. V shed 4 bases, J shed 0 bases, and the junction held 4 bases outside the gene matches. Germline loops: CDR1 SGHDT, CDR2 YYEEEE. Here the CDR3 reads CASSRQGSSNQPQHF. The CDR3 bases are TGTGCCAGCAGCAGACAGGGATCTAGCAATCAGCCCCAGCATTTT.

This rearrangement joins TRBV18 to TRBJ1-1; D is unclear. The CDR3 is 15 amino acids. V gave up 2 bases and J gave up 2 bases, with 12 bases separating them. Per the germline V gene, CDR1 is KGHSH and CDR2 is LQKENI. CDR3 sequence reads: CASSPDQKLNTEAFF. CDR3 in DNA: TGTGCCAGCTCACCAGACCAGAAACTTAACACTGAAGCTTTCTTT. The complete variable domain, with remaining parts taken from reference TRBV18 and TRBJ1-1, reads NAGVMQNPRHLVRRRGQEARLRCSPMKGHSHVYWYRQLPEEGLKFMVYLQKENIIDESGMPKERFSAEFPKEGPSILRIQQVVRGDSAAYFCASSPDQKLNTEAFFGQGTRLTVV.

The chain links TRBV28 to TRBJ2-7; D is unresolved. Germline CDR1 is MDHEN and CDR2 is SYDVKM. The CDR3 has 15 amino acids. V lost 2 bases, J lost 6 bases, and 17 bases lay in between. The CDR3 here is CASSLGEGYVGEQYF. In nucleotides, the CDR3 is TGTGCCAGCAGTTTAGGAGAAGGGTATGTCGGCGAGCAGTACTTC.

The chain employs TRBV30 and TRBJ2-1; TRBD1 is a possible D gene (6 bases). The germline V gene encodes CDR1 GTSNPN and CDR2 SVGIG (reference sequence). V was cut by 3 bases and J by 2 bases, with 8 bases left in between. The CDR3 contains 13 residues. CDR3 region: CAWRDSPYNEQFF. The CDR3, as DNA: TGTGCCTGGAGGGACAGCCCCTACAATGAGCAGTTCTTC.

Remarks on this clone: This sample also contains other DNA sequences that code for the same CDR3. This chain joins TRBV5-4 and TRBJ1-2; the D is unclear. Germline CDR1 reads SGHNT; CDR2 reads YYREEE (reference sequence). CDR3 size: 13 residues. V lost 0 bases and J lost 3, with 6 bases in between. The CDR3 region has the DNA TGTGCCAGCAGCTTGGACGGTTACTATGGCTACACCTTC. Encoded protein: CASSLDGYYGYTF.

This clone was detected only once. The chain is built from TRBV27 and TRBJ2-7; no firm D call. Trimming shortened V by 6 bases and J by 5 bases, and 11 bases separated the two germline ends. The CDR3 contains 12 residues. Germline V CDR1 and CDR2: MNHEY, SMNVEV (reference sequence). CDR3: CASRDRADEQYF. CDR3 sequence (DNA): TGTGCCAGCAGGGACCGTGCGGACGAGCAGTACTTC.

This clone was counted a single time. Other DNA sequences of this sample code for an identical CDR3. This rearrangement joins TRBV28 to TRBJ2-7; either TRBD1 or TRBD2 may fit D (5 bases each). The germline CDR1 and CDR2 sequences are MDHEN and SYDVKM. This CDR3 is 13 amino acids long. With 7 bases removed from V and 3 bases from J, the gap between germline ends came to 13 bases. The CDR3 loop is CASTSGTFYEQYF. DNA of the CDR3: TGTGCCAGCACTTCCGGGACCTTCTACGAGCAGTACTTC.

Only a few counts were recorded for this clone. This rearrangement joins TRBV2 to TRBJ2-2, with 13 bases matching TRBD2. Trimming cost V 6 bases and J 7 bases; bases outside gene matches: 5. CDR1 and CDR2 (germline): SNHLY, FYNNEI. This CDR3 is 15 amino acids long. This CDR3 is CASRKRTSGSGELFF. The DNA for the CDR3 is TGTGCCAGCAGAAAACGGACTAGCGGGAGCGGGGAGCTGTTTTTT.

Details on this clone: The sample holds other DNA sequences that translate to the same CDR3. This rearrangement joins TRBV28 to TRBJ1-2; D ambiguous. This CDR3 region has 14 residues. Germline V gene lookup returns CDR1 MDHEN and CDR2 SYDVKM. V lost 2 bases and J lost 2, with 9 bases in between. CDR3 in DNA: TGTGCCAGCAGTTTACTCGGTCAGAACTATGGCTACACCTTC. Translated: CASSLLGQNYGYTF.

As to this clone: Other DNA sequences in this specimen translate into the identical CDR3. The chain has TRBV28 and TRBJ2-7; TRBD1 matches at 7 bases. In germline, CDR1 is MDHEN, CDR2 SYDVKM. V was pared by 3 bases and J by 6 bases, with 2 bases of the junction left unmatched. The CDR3 contains 12 residues. In DNA form, the CDR3 reads TGTGCCAGCAGTTTGACAGGGTCCGAGCAGTACTTC. The encoded protein is CASSLTGSEQYF.